A single sample gave rise to the 5 T cell receptor beta chains below, sequenced in a study of blood T cell repertoires in COVID-19. Sequencing used immunoSEQ multiplex PCR; TCRdb keeps in-frame clones, though not all of them. The sample lists a few hundred thousand clones, 82% occurring once. The sample comprised peripheral blood. These receptors were collected from a woman aged 18-35 years with acute or convalescent COVID-19.

The chain carries TRBV6-1 and TRBJ2-1, with TRBD2 identical over 13 bases. Germline CDR1 reads MNHNS; CDR2 reads SASEGT. The CDR3 spans 15 residues. J lost 7 bases, V lost 3 bases, and 3 bases had no gene match. CDR3 in DNA: TGTGCCAGCAGTGAGGGGACTAGCGGGATGAATGAGCAGTTCTTC. Residues: CASSEGTSGMNEQFF.

The chain has TRBV28 and TRBJ2-3, with no clear D. Trimming took off 5 bases at V and 1 base at J, with 13 bases between the two ends. The V gene's germline CDR1 is MDHEN and CDR2 SYDVKM. The CDR3 contains 15 residues. This chain's CDR3 is CASSPAAPGTDTQYF. CDR3 DNA sequence: TGTGCCAGCAGTCCCGCCGCTCCAGGCACAGATACGCAGTATTTT.

A single count supports this clone. The chain recombines TRBV15 with TRBJ2-5; the D is unclear. The V gene lost 6 bases and the J gene lost 2 bases, with 13 bases spanning the gap. Per the germline V gene, CDR1 is LNHNV and CDR2 is YYDKDF (reference sequence). This CDR3 spans 14 amino acids. This chain's CDR3 is CATSNPPGQETQYF. DNA for the CDR3: TGTGCCACCAGTAATCCTCCAGGTCAAGAGACCCAGTACTTC.

The sample holds one count of this clone. The J gene is TRBJ1-6, the V gene TRBV11-2; D is undetermined. V lost 1 base and J 7 bases, leaving 17 bases between the germline ends. The CDR3 loop spans 17 amino acids. CDR1 SGHAT and CDR2 FQNNGV come from the germline V gene. DNA for the CDR3: TGTGCCAGCAGCTTAGTCGGTTCCGGGATCGAAAATTCACCCCTCCACTTT. This sequence encodes CASSLVGSGIENSPLHF.

The chain has TRBV28 and TRBJ2-3; TRBD2 matches 8 bases. Trimming removed 1 base from V and 3 bases from J; junction bases left unmatched: 3. Germline V gives CDR1 MDHEN, CDR2 SYDVKM. The CDR3 sequence is 15 residues long. CDR3 sequence: CASSLLAGTTDTQYF. The CDR3 DNA sequence: TGTGCCAGCAGTTTATTAGCGGGAACTACAGATACGCAGTATTTT. The entire variable domain, with the rest obtained from reference TRBV28 and TRBJ2-3, is as follows: DVKVTQSSRYLVKRTGEKVFLECVQDMDHENMFWYRQDPGLGLRLIYFSYDVKMKEKGDIPEGYSVSREKKERFSLILESASTNQTSMYLCASSLLAGTTDTQYFGPGTRLTVL.